The 5 T cell receptor beta chains reported below all come from one sample, sequenced in a study of T-cell memory formation after mild COVID-19. One entry per CDR3 protein results from TCRdb running MiXCR on the 5' RACE reads. The table includes a few hundred thousand distinct CDR3 sequences, 14% detected once. Sequenced material: PBMCs or a T cell subset sorted from them (not recorded which). The receptor set was obtained from a man aged 18 to 29 who had mild COVID-19 (a few samples of this study predate the infection). Cell type and time point are not known.

This clonotype has ten or more counts. The chain uses TRBV7-3 and TRBJ2-2, with 11 bases identical to TRBD2. Germline CDR1 SGHTA, CDR2 FQGTGA. V lost 0 bases and J lost 3; bases outside the gene matches: 3. The CDR3 covers 17 residues. This CDR3 reads CASSLTSTSGDTGELFF. Written as DNA, the CDR3 is TGTGCCAGCAGCTTAACGTCGACTAGCGGGGACACCGGGGAGCTGTTTTTT.

This clonotype was seen at least ten times. One end of the junction varies from germline; a read error may be responsible. The rearrangement links TRBV4-3 to TRBJ2-3, with D unclear. The CDR3 contains 15 residues. The germline V gene encodes CDR1 LGHNA and CDR2 YSLEER. CDR3 nucleotides: TGCGCCAGCAGCGAAGATTTAGTGAAAGCAGATACGCAGTATTTT. It specifies CASSEDLVKADTQYF.

The chain's CDR3 is CASRPRQGGNSPLHF. The DNA of the CDR3 is TGTGCCAGCAGGCCTCGACAGGGGGGTAATTCACCCCTCCACTTT. This chain joins TRBV12-3 or TRBV12-4 and TRBJ1-6; 9 positions match TRBD1. V was clipped by 6 bases and J by 6 bases; unmatched bases: 6. CDR3 size: 15 residues.

This chain uses TRBV7-7 with TRBJ2-6; D possibly matches TRBD1 or TRBD2 (5 bases each). The ends were cut back, 5 bases at V and 0 bases at J, with 14 bases in the middle. The CDR3 length is 17 residues. Germline V gives CDR1 SSHAT, CDR2 FNYEAQ (reference sequence). The chain's CDR3 is CASSPRDGNSGANVLTF. The CDR3 region has the DNA TGTGCCAGCAGCCCACGGGACGGTAACTCTGGGGCCAACGTCCTGACTTTC.

The chain recombines TRBV6-5 with TRBJ2-2; 9 nucleotides align to TRBD1. The CDR3 sequence is 16 residues long. Germline assignment: CDR1 MNHEY and CDR2 SVGAGI. Trimming cost V 7 bases and J 1 base; bases outside gene matches: 7. The CDR3 loop reads CASKEGGQGNTGELFF. The CDR3 nucleotides read TGTGCCAGCAAGGAAGGGGGACAGGGGAACACCGGGGAGCTGTTTTTT.